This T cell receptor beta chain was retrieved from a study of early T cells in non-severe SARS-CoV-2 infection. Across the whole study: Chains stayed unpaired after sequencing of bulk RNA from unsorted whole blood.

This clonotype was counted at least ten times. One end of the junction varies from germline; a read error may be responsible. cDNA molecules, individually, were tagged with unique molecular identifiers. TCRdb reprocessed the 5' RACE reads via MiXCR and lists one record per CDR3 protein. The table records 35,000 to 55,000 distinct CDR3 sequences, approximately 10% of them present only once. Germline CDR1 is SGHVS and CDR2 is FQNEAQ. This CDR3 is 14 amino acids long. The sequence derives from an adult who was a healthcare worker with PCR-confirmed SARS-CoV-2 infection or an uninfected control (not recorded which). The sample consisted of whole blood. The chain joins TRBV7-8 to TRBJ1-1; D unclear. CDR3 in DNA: TGTGCCAGCAGCTTCGGTTGGCAGTCAAGTGAAGTTTTCTTT. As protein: CASSFGWQSSEVFF.